Listed here are 14 T cell receptor beta chains from one sample, sequenced in a study of T cells in Graves' hyperthyroidism and ophthalmopathy. RNA transcripts gave rise to amplified TCR beta CDR3 regions. When the TCR CDR3 underwent first-round RT-PCR, the HTBI primer set was used. TCRdb reanalysed the multiplex PCR reads using MiXCR and keeps one entry per CDR3 protein. The table lists about 560,000 distinct CDR3 sequences, around 13% of them singletons, with about 14% in the top ten. The specimen was blood. Source of these receptors: a middle-aged woman with Graves' hyperthyroidism.

The CDR3 spells CASSLGGDRVNQPQHF. In nucleotides, the CDR3 is TGTGCCAGCAGCTTAGGGGGGGACAGAGTAAATCAGCCCCAGCATTTT. The V gene is TRBV7-2, the J gene TRBJ1-5; 7 bases match TRBD1. This CDR3 has 16 amino acids. J was trimmed by 4 bases and V by 1 base; bases with no gene match: 7. The germline CDR1 and CDR2 sequences are SGHTA and FQGNSA.

This clonotype has more than one count but fewer than ten. This sequence joins TRBV30 and TRBJ1-1; 11 bases map to TRBD1. Germline CDR1 GTSNPN, CDR2 SVGIG (reference sequence). V lost 3 bases and J lost 5; bases outside the gene matches: 5. This CDR3 spans 14 amino acids. The CDR3 nucleotides are TGTGCCTGGAGGGGACAGGGGGGGGGGACTGAAGCTTTCTTT. Translation gives CAWRGQGGGTEAFF. The variable domain in full, with the rest retrieved from reference TRBV30 and TRBJ1-1, is SQTIHQWPATLVQPVGSPLSLECTVEGTSNPNLYWYRQAAGRGLQLLFYSVGIGQISSEVPQNLSASRPQDRQFILSSKKLLLSDSGFYLCAWRGQGGGTEAFFGQGTRLTVV.

Points on this clonotype: Just one base apart from a much larger clone, this may be a read error. The J gene is TRBJ2-1, the V gene TRBV20-1; D is possibly TRBD1 (6 bases). Germline CDR1 reads DFQATT; CDR2 reads SNEGSKA (reference sequence). Deletions cut 7 bases from V and 0 bases from J, with 10 bases between. The CDR3 is 13 amino acids. CDR3 sequence: CSVRGNSYNEQFF. In DNA, the CDR3 is TGCAGTGTAAGGGGGAACTCCTACAATGAGCAGTTCTTC.

The chain has TRBV7-3 and TRBJ2-1; 12 bases map to TRBD2. The CDR3 extends over 17 amino acids. Germline V CDR1 and CDR2: SGHTA, FQGTGA. V trimming: 6 bases; J trimming: 3 bases; junction bases outside the gene matches: 9. The CDR3 nucleotides read TGTGCCAGCAGGCGTTCTAGCGGGAGGGCCCACTACAATGAGCAGTTCTTC. Protein: CASRRSSGRAHYNEQFF.

This clonotype was counted ten times or more. This chain uses TRBV28 with TRBJ1-5; D unclear. This CDR3 has 18 residues. The germline V gene has CDR1 MDHEN and CDR2 SYDVKM. Trimming left V 2 bases short and J 0 bases short, with 17 bases between. For the CDR3, the DNA is TGTGCCAGCAGTTTAAGAGGAGTATTTTCAGATAGCAATCAGCCCCAGCATTTT. Translation gives CASSLRGVFSDSNQPQHF.

This clonotype was counted at least ten times. This chain connects TRBV5-1 to TRBJ2-7; 10 nucleotides line up with TRBD2. The V gene end was trimmed by 5 bases and the J gene end by 3 bases; junction bases not matched to a gene: 14. Germline values: CDR1 SGHRS, CDR2 YFSETQ. The CDR3 has 17 residues. The CDR3 DNA sequence: TGCGCCAGCAGACCGGGAGCGGCTAGCGGGAGTTTCTACGAGCAGTACTTC. It is translated as CASRPGAASGSFYEQYF.

This clonotype was seen at least ten times. The chain uses TRBV7-9 and TRBJ1-2, with 11 nucleotides matching TRBD1. There are 16 residues in the CDR3. Trimming at V came to 5 bases and at J to 0 bases, leaving 5 bases not matched to a gene. Per germline, CDR1 SEHNR and CDR2 FQNEAQ (reference sequence). In DNA form, the CDR3 reads TGTGCCAGCAGCCACCGGGACAGGGGGTCTAACTATGGCTACACCTTC. It encodes CASSHRDRGSNYGYTF. Full variable domain (missing parts from reference TRBV7-9 and TRBJ1-2): DTGVSQNPRHKITKRGQNVTFRCDPISEHNRLYWYRQTLGQGPEFLTYFQNEAQLEKSRLLSDRFSAERPKGSFSTLEIQRTEQGDSAMYLCASSHRDRGSNYGYTFGSGTRLTVV.

This chain links TRBV29-1 with TRBJ1-3; 9 nucleotides line up with TRBD1. V dropped 3 bases and J dropped 1; count of bases not matched to a gene: 4. The CDR3 has 15 amino acids. The germline V gene encodes CDR1 SQVTM and CDR2 ANQGSEA. The DNA for the CDR3 is TGCAGCGTTGAGCTCGACAGGGGGTCTGGAAACACCATATATTTT. This codes for CSVELDRGSGNTIYF.

V is TRBV28 and J is TRBJ1-2; D call uncertain. CDR3 size: 14 residues. The germline V and J ends were trimmed by 10 bases and 0 bases, with 15 bases remaining between them. Per the germline V gene, CDR1 is MDHEN and CDR2 is SYDVKM. CDR3 in amino acids: CATNSGFTNYGYTF. The DNA for the CDR3 is TGTGCCACCAATTCAGGTTTTACTAACTATGGCTACACCTTC.

A few counts support this clonotype. V and J are TRBV20-1 and TRBJ2-7; 9 bases match TRBD1. The junction had 5 bases not matched to a gene; V was cut back by 3 bases and J by 2 bases. This CDR3 contains 14 residues. Germline lookup yields CDR1 DFQATT and CDR2 SNEGSKA (reference sequence). The CDR3 DNA reads TGCAGTGCTAGGCCGACAGGGGGTACCTACGAGCAGTACTTC. Amino acid sequence: CSARPTGGTYEQYF.

This chain joins TRBV6-1 and TRBJ1-5; maybe TRBD1 (5 bases). The CDR3 totals 15 residues. V lost 6 bases to trimming and J lost 4 bases, with 16 bases between them. From germline, CDR1 is MNHNS and CDR2 SASEGT. The CDR3 reads CASRLTRERNQPQHF. CDR3 sequence (DNA): TGTGCCAGCAGGCTGACCAGGGAGAGGAATCAGCCCCAGCATTTT.

This chain uses TRBV9 with TRBJ2-7; a weak D match, TRBD1 (6 bases). The germline V gene has CDR1 SGDLS and CDR2 YYNGEE. V lost 0 bases and J lost 0, with 7 bases in between. The CDR3 has 14 residues. CDR3 bases: TGTGCCAGCAGCGTAGGGGACAACTCCTACGAGCAGTACTTC. Its protein is CASSVGDNSYEQYF. Drawing the rest from reference TRBV9 and TRBJ2-7, the complete variable domain is DSGVTQTPKHLITATGQRVTLRCSPRSGDLSVYWYQQSLDQGLQFLIQYYNGEERAKGNILERFSAQQFPDLHSELNLSSLELGDSALYFCASSVGDNSYEQYFGPGTRLTVT.

The table lists this clonotype with many counts. The chain is built from TRBV11-2 and TRBJ2-1, with 7 bases aligning to TRBD1. The CDR3 totals 16 residues. Germline values: CDR1 SGHAT, CDR2 FQNNGV. The V gene end was trimmed by 5 bases and the J gene end by 4 bases; junction bases not matched to a gene: 11. CDR3 nucleotides: TGTGCCAGCAGCGCCAATCCTGGACAGGTGTACAATGAGCAGTTCTTC. Its protein product is CASSANPGQVYNEQFF.

The rearrangement joins TRBV18 to TRBJ2-2; TRBD1 agrees at 11 bases. The CDR3 has 17 residues. Germline CDR1 and CDR2: KGHSH and LQKENI. V shed 2 bases and J 6 bases; nucleotides not matched to a gene: 8. The CDR3: CASSPSAPGQGAGELFF. CDR3 coding DNA: TGTGCCAGCTCACCATCTGCACCGGGACAGGGGGCCGGGGAGCTGTTTTTT.